This T cell receptor (beta chain) was captured in a study of vaccination and CD4 T cells after COVID-19. The wider study: Cells were stimulated with overlapping spike peptide pools from SARS-CoV-2, HCoV-NL63, HCoV-OC43 and HCoV-229E.

Treatment of the sample: approximately nine-day PBMC culture with coronavirus spike peptide pools or control peptides (ViraFEST assay). Negative selection was the method that isolated CD4+ T cells after 10 days of culture. This clonotype turned up a few times. Antigen unknown. Cultured CD4+ T-cell DNA underwent Oncomine TCR Beta short-read sequencing. TCRdb analysed the PCR reads with MiXCR anew, one entry per CDR3 protein. Of 15,000 to 20,000 distinct CDR3 sequences listed, more than 40% are singletons. The CDR3 runs to 11 residues. V was cut by 6 bases and J by 5 bases, with 5 bases left in between. CDR1 is KGHDR and CDR2 is SFDVKD in the germline V gene.

The sequencing input was CD4+ T cells from blood, cultured in vitro. V usage is TRBV24-1 and J usage is TRBJ2-3, with no clear D. This TCR was sampled from a human donor who had recovered from COVID-19. The DNA for the CDR3 is TGTGCCACCAGTTTTTTAGATACGCAGTATTTT. Amino acids: CATSFLDTQYF.